This is a list of T cell receptor beta chains from one sample in a study of blood T cell repertoires in COVID-19. Generated by immunoSEQ multiplex PCR, the TCRdb table keeps only in-frame clones and is missing some. This sample has fewer than 400,000 clones, with approximately 92% found just once. Sample: PBMCs or T cells enriched from blood (not recorded which). These receptors all come from a woman younger than 45 who had recovered from COVID-19. The conserved cysteine and the conserved F or W are not part of the CDR3 here.

TRBJ1-3 | TRBV4-1 | ASSLFEGQGGNTIY
TRBJ1-2 | TRBV5-5 | ASSLALAIHGYT
TRBJ2-5 | TRBV11-2 | ASSPGVLETQY
TRBJ2-7 | TRBV7-3 | ASSLPPRFEQY
TRBJ2-3 | TRBV9 | ASSIDPGQGADTQY
TRBJ1-2 | TRBV9 | ASSAPGQGTYGYT
TRBJ2-6 | TRBV7-2 | ASSFPLAGQDSGANVLT
TRBJ1-2 | TRBV18 | ASSKTGDGYT
TRBJ1-5 | TRBV6-2/TRBV6-3 | ASSTGGSQPQH
TRBJ2-1 | TRBV7-3 | ASSSTLLAMNEQF
TRBJ2-1 | TRBV10-1 | ASRRGLAGGPNEQF
TRBJ1-1 | TRBV7-9 | ASSPVLPPEAF
TRBJ1-2 | TRBV11-2 | ASSLEIGGGYYGYT
TRBJ1-2 | TRBV19 | ASTPRPTGDANYGYT
TRBJ1-5 | TRBV19 | ASSTPYSNQPQH
TRBJ1-2 | TRBV6-5 | ASSYSRDRTYGYT
TRBJ1-1 | TRBV7-9 | ASSLARISGGHINTEAF
TRBJ2-1 | TRBV4-1 | ASSPWDRDNEQF
TRBJ1-4 | TRBV5-8 | ASTPDSFNEKLF